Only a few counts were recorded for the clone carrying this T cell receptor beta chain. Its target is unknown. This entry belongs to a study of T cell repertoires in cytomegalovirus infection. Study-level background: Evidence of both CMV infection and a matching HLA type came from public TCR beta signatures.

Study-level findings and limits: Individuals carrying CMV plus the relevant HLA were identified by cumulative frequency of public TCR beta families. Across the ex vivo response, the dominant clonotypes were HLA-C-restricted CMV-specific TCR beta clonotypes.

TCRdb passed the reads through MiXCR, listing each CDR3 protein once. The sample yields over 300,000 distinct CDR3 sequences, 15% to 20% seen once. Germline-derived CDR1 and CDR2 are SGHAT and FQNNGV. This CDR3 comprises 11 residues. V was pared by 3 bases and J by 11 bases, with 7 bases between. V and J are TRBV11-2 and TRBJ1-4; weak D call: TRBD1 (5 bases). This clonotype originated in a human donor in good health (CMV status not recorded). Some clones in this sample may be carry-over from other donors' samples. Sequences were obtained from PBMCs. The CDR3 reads CASSLGGKLFF. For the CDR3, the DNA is TGTGCCAGCAGCTTGGGGGGGAAACTGTTTTTT.